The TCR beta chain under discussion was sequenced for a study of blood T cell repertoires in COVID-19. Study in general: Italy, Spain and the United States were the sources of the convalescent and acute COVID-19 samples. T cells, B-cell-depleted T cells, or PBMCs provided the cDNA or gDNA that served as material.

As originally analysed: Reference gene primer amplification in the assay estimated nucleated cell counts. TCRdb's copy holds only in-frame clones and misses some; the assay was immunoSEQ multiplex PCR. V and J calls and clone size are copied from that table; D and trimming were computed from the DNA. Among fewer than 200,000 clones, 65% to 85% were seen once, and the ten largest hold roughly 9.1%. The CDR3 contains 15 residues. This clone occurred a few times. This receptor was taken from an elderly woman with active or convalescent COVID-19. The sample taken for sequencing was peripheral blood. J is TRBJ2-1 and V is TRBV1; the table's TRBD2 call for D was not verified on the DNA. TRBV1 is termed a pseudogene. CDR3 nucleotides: TGCACCAGCAGCGAAGGCGGGGTTTCCTACAATGAGCAGTTCTTC. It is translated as CTSSEGGVSYNEQFF.